This passage covers 18 T cell receptor beta chains from one sample sequenced in a study of CD8 T cells in ankylosing spondylitis. Via MiXCR, TCRdb re-called the 5' RACE reads, giving one row per CDR3 protein. The sample includes 250,000 to 400,000 distinct CDR3 sequences, about 9.9% of them seen just once. The sequencing sample was made of blood, either unsorted or a sorted T cell fraction (not recorded which). The receptors were sampled from a female donor with ankylosing spondylitis or in good health (not recorded which).

This sequence joins TRBV20-1 and TRBJ2-1; no clear D gene. CDR1 is DFQATT and CDR2 is SNEGSKA in the germline V gene (reference sequence). The V end lost 5 bases, the J end lost 9 bases, and 14 bases lay between the germline ends. The CDR3 runs 12 residues. The CDR3 DNA is TGCAGTGCTCTCCTCTGGGCTAGTGAGCAGTTCTTC. Translation gives CSALLWASEQFF.

This clonotype was detected only a few times. The rearrangement joins TRBV28 to TRBJ2-5, with TRBD2 identical over 11 bases. The trim removed 5 bases at V and 1 base at J, leaving 9 bases unmatched. The CDR3 has 17 amino acids. CDR1 is MDHEN, CDR2 SYDVKM, per germline. CDR3 sequence: CASSDPGLAELQETQYF. The CDR3, as DNA: TGTGCCAGCAGTGACCCGGGACTAGCGGAACTCCAAGAGACCCAGTACTTC.

This clonotype was recorded at least ten times. The chain's CDR3 is CSVDWLDRVSDEQFF. CDR3 DNA: TGCAGCGTTGATTGGCTGGACAGGGTATCCGATGAGCAGTTCTTC. The chain has TRBV29-1 and TRBJ2-1; 8 positions match TRBD1. The J segment lost 8 bases and the V segment lost 3 bases, leaving 12 bases of the junction unmatched. This CDR3 is 15 amino acids long. Germline-derived CDR1 and CDR2 are SQVTM and ANQGSEA.

This clonotype was seen many times. The genes are TRBV20-1 and TRBJ1-5, with TRBD1 as a possible D gene (6 bases). CDR3 length: 13 residues. V was pared by 6 bases and J by 3 bases, with 12 bases between. CDR1 and CDR2 from the germline V gene are DFQATT and SNEGSKA (reference sequence). The CDR3 reads CSASRDTNQPQHF. The CDR3 nucleotides read TGCAGTGCAAGCCGGGACACCAATCAGCCCCAGCATTTT.

This clonotype came up a few times. The chain links TRBV5-1 to TRBJ2-7, with D perhaps given as TRBD1 or TRBD2 (6 bases each). The CDR3 extends over 14 amino acids. The germline V gene encodes CDR1 SGHRS and CDR2 YFSETQ. Trimming removed 5 bases at V and 3 bases at J, with 15 bases between. CDR3 nucleotide sequence: TGCGCCAGCAGTAATAAGGGGGGAAACTACGAGCAGTACTTC. It codes for CASSNKGGNYEQYF.

In its sample, this clonotype was seen many times. This chain links TRBV12-3 or TRBV12-4 with TRBJ2-7, with 7 bases lining up with TRBD1. Germline trimming cut 7 bases from V and 5 bases from J; bases unmatched to any gene: 8. The length of the CDR3 is 13 residues. The DNA of the CDR3 is TGTGCCAGCACACGACAGGGTTCAGACGAGCAGTACTTC. The encoded protein is CASTRQGSDEQYF.

This clonotype was picked up many times. This chain joins TRBV20-1 and TRBJ2-1; perhaps TRBD1 as D (6 bases). Germline V lookup: CDR1 DFQATT, CDR2 SNEGSKA (reference sequence). Trimming took 3 bases from V and 7 from J, leaving 16 bases between them. The CDR3 has 14 amino acids. The CDR3 spells CSASRQGQRNEQFF. The CDR3 bases are TGCAGTGCTAGCCGGCAGGGGCAGAGGAATGAGCAGTTCTTC.

This clonotype was seen at least ten times. This chain links TRBV20-1 with TRBJ2-4, with D maybe TRBD2 (6 bases). V lost 4 bases to trimming and J lost 8 bases, with 9 bases between them. Germline-derived CDR1 and CDR2 are DFQATT and SNEGSKA (reference sequence). The CDR3 contains 11 residues. CDR3 nucleotides: TGCAGTGCTACCCTAGCGTACATTCAGTACTTC. Its translation is CSATLAYIQYF.

This chain joins TRBV18 and TRBJ2-1, with 12 bases that match TRBD1. With 3 bases clipped from V and 8 bases from J, the junction kept 8 bases outside the gene matches. The CDR3 length is 16 residues. Germline-derived CDR1 and CDR2 are KGHSH and LQKENI. The CDR3 nucleotides read TGTGCCAGCTCACCGGGGACAGGGGGCAATTTCGATGAGCAGTTCTTC. Protein product: CASSPGTGGNFDEQFF. Full variable domain (remainder filled in from reference TRBV18 and TRBJ2-1): NAGVMQNPRHLVRRRGQEARLRCSPMKGHSHVYWYRQLPEEGLKFMVYLQKENIIDESGMPKERFSAEFPKEGPSILRIQQVVRGDSAAYFCASSPGTGGNFDEQFFGPGTRLTVL.

This clonotype occurred a few times. This chain connects TRBV27 to TRBJ1-6; TRBD1 aligns across 11 bases. The J segment lost 6 bases and the V segment lost 5 bases, leaving 6 bases of the junction unmatched. Germline V gene sequence: CDR1 MNHEY, CDR2 SMNVEV (reference sequence). This CDR3 has 16 amino acids. CDR3 in DNA: TGTGCCAGCAGTCCGGACAGGGGGCTGGGTAATTCACCCCTCCACTTT. It encodes CASSPDRGLGNSPLHF.

This clonotype was found many times. The chain joins TRBV10-3 to TRBJ2-5; tentatively, D is TRBD2 (6 bases). V lost 6 bases to trimming and J lost 4 bases, with 15 bases between them. The CDR3 is 14 amino acids. Germline V gives CDR1 ENHRY, CDR2 SYGVKD. The CDR3: CAISDPLAGETQYF. In nucleotides, the CDR3 is TGTGCCATCAGCGACCCACTAGCCGGAGAGACCCAGTACTTC.

The rearrangement uses TRBV28 and TRBJ2-7; a possible D gene is TRBD2 (5 bases). Germline CDR1 reads MDHEN; CDR2 reads SYDVKM. The length of the CDR3 is 13 residues. V lost 2 bases and J 7 bases, leaving 12 bases between the germline ends. The CDR3 sequence is CASSLGGPGEQYF. CDR3 coding DNA: TGTGCCAGCAGTTTAGGTGGTCCGGGAGAGCAGTACTTC.

A few counts support this clonotype. CDR3 in DNA: TGTGCCAGCAGTTACTCGGGCATTAGCAATCAGCCCCAGCATTTT. This translates into CASSYSGISNQPQHF. The chain employs TRBV6-2 or TRBV6-3 and TRBJ1-5; D is undetermined. Germline V gene sequence: CDR1 MNHEY, CDR2 SVGEGT. The CDR3 consists of 15 residues. Trimming took 0 bases from V and 0 from J, leaving 6 bases between them.

This clonotype has ten or more counts. J is TRBJ1-6 and V is TRBV12-3 or TRBV12-4; TRBD1 might be the D (5 bases). V lost 1 base to trimming and J lost 6 bases, with 10 bases between them. The CDR3 covers 15 residues. As DNA, the CDR3 is TGTGCCAGCAGTTTAGAGGGGTTTGGTAATTCACCCCTCCACTTT. The encoded protein is CASSLEGFGNSPLHF.

This clonotype occurred a few times. The chain couples TRBV25-1 to TRBJ2-7; D may match TRBD1 or TRBD2 (5 bases each). V was clipped by 6 bases and J by 0 bases, with 18 bases between them. The CDR3 spans 16 residues. Looked up from germline, CDR1 is MGHDK and CDR2 is SYGVNS. Here the CDR3 DNA reads TGTGCCAGCAGCGGTTCACCGGGACGGCGCTCCTACGAGCAGTACTTC. This sequence encodes CASSGSPGRRSYEQYF.

V is TRBV18 and J is TRBJ2-1, with a tentative D call TRBD2 (6 bases). This CDR3 comprises 15 residues. The germline V and J ends were trimmed by 6 bases and 5 bases, with 17 bases remaining between them. Germline CDR1 reads KGHSH; CDR2 reads LQKENI. CDR3 loop: CASSRDQLGNNEQFF. The CDR3 DNA follows: TGTGCCAGCTCGCGGGACCAACTCGGGAACAATGAGCAGTTCTTC.

This clonotype was seen more than once but under ten times. The chain is built from TRBV5-5 and TRBJ2-2; a weak D match, TRBD1 (5 bases). Germline assignment: CDR1 SGHKS and CDR2 YYEKEE (reference sequence). The CDR3 runs to 17 residues. Deletions cut 0 bases from V and 4 bases from J, with 16 bases between. CDR3 bases: TGTGCCAGCAGCTTGGCCCCGCCAGGGTGGGGCACCGGGGAGCTGTTTTTT. It specifies CASSLAPPGWGTGELFF.

This clonotype was detected ten times or more. The CDR3 here is CASDDLTSGNFNEQFF. The CDR3 coding sequence is TGTGCCAGCGATGACCTGACTAGCGGGAATTTCAATGAGCAGTTCTTC. V usage is TRBV28 and J usage is TRBJ2-1; 11 nucleotides match TRBD2. The germline gives CDR1 MDHEN, CDR2 SYDVKM. V lost 8 bases and J lost 6; bases outside the gene matches: 12. This CDR3 comprises 16 residues.